This TCR beta chain was recorded in a study of tumor and adjacent non-tumor tissue in lung cancer. In regard to this clonotype: Because the CDR3 is missing its conserved closing phenylalanine or tryptophan, this is likely a read error.

TCRbeta libraries were built with three rounds of nested PCR, modified from ARM-PCR. Each CDR3 protein gets one entry after TCRdb re-called the multiplex PCR reads with MiXCR. The sample yields about 76,000 distinct CDR3 sequences, about four fifths seen once. No cell sorting was done before RNA was extracted from the tissue. This non-tumor lung sample came from over 3 cm beyond the tumor edge. The receptor was derived from a man between 60 and 75 years old with non-small cell lung cancer. Sequencing input: distant non-tumor lung tissue.

CDR3 loop: CACSYRTGLTYEQYL. In DNA form, the CDR3 reads TGTGCCTGCAGCTATCGGACTGGATTAACATACGAGCAGTACTTG. The chain links TRBV11-3 to TRBJ2-7, with TRBD2 as a possible D gene (5 bases). The germline gives CDR1 SGHNT, CDR2 YENEEA. The CDR3 covers 15 residues.